These T cell receptor beta chains were read from a single sample in a study of control samples from healthy donors and cancer patients. Method: immunoSEQ multiplex PCR; TCRdb's copy keeps in-frame clones and lacks some. The sample comprises approximately 86,000 clones, approximately 95% of which are singletons, and about 1.5% rests with the top ten. The sequencing input was blood. These receptors all stem from a woman under 40 in good health. Each CDR3 is given without its conserved first and last residue.

j_gene	v_gene	CDR3aa
TRBJ2-2	TRBV7-9	ASSLTGDGGELF
TRBJ2-1	TRBV5-1	ASSLGGNSYNEQF
TRBJ2-1	TRBV11-3	ASSLQGNNEQF
TRBJ2-6	TRBV5-6	ASSLGNSGANVLT
TRBJ1-4	TRBV5-6	ASSPQENEKLF
TRBJ2-1	TRBV11-2	ASSSPGQGLGTYNEQF
TRBJ1-2	TRBV6-5	ASSWGSNYGYT
TRBJ2-7	TRBV4-1	ASSQVGSAAYEQY
TRBJ2-7	TRBV6-5	ASSSQPGGVDEQY
TRBJ2-1	TRBV20-1	SATFGKQF
TRBJ1-2	TRBV5-1	ASSFGTLNYGYT
TRBJ1-3	TRBV5-1	ASSLEGMDVNTIY
TRBJ2-2	TRBV5-1	ASSSTGTTGELF
TRBJ1-6	TRBV5-1	ASSSAPNSPLH
TRBJ2-5	TRBV6-5	AIRIQETQY
TRBJ1-2	TRBV7-9	ASSLGGSYT
TRBJ1-2	TRBV9	ASSVAPGQGAANYGYT
TRBJ2-7	TRBV7-2	ASSEGQGLSYEQY
TRBJ2-3	TRBV3-1/TRBV3-2	ASSQFALTGSTDTQY
TRBJ1-1	TRBV2	ASSDTGALGGAF